This T cell receptor (beta chain) was obtained from a study of CD8+CD57+ T cells in acquired aplastic anemia. About the research overall: DNA recovered from sorted CD4+ and CD8+ cells had a mean of about 3.5 ug. Study-wide points: Controls and patients did not differ significantly in CD8+ Simpson's diversity.

Concerning this clonotype itself: Antigen: not known.

All patients picked for sequencing had shown, by flow cytometry, an expansion of CD8+CD57+ cells. All participating patients were living with severe acquired aplastic anemia. Patients were untreated when blood was sampled. Using genomic DNA as the template, TCR beta VDJ and CDR3 profiling was carried out. From the reads, TCRdb called clonotypes with MiXCR, one entry per CDR3 protein. The sample yields about 220,000 distinct CDR3 sequences, around 45% seen once. The material sequenced was sorted CD4+, CD8+, or CD8+CD57+ T cells (not recorded which) from PBMCs. The TCR comes from a human donor with aplastic anemia.

The CDR3 DNA is TGTGCCAGCAGCGTAGACGGGGGGCACTACAATGAGCAGTTCTTC. Protein: CASSVDGGHYNEQFF. The chain joins TRBV9 to TRBJ2-1, with a possible D match to TRBD2 (7 bases). Trimming removed 0 bases from V and 3 bases from J, with 10 bases in between. The CDR3 contains 15 residues. In germline, CDR1 is SGDLS, CDR2 YYNGEE.